These 25 T cell receptor beta chains were sequenced from one sample in a study of blood T cell repertoires in COVID-19. Method: immunoSEQ multiplex PCR; TCRdb's copy keeps in-frame clones and lacks some. The top ten clones hold about a sixth of a sample with approximately 14,000 clones, 75% to 90% of them seen once. Sequencing input: peripheral blood. The receptors here all came from a man in his forties with active or convalescent COVID-19.

The genes are TRBV28 and TRBJ1-2; D might be TRBD1 (5 bases). This CDR3 spans 14 amino acids. Germline V gene lookup returns CDR1 MDHEN and CDR2 SYDVKM. Trimming stripped 8 bases from V and 3 bases from J, with 16 bases between. CDR3 nucleotide sequence: TGTGCCAGCCGATTCCAGGGCCCGGACTATGGCTACACCTTC. It translates to CASRFQGPDYGYTF.

CDR3 nucleotide sequence: TGTGCCAGCAACTCCGGGGGGCGGCGGGAGCAGTTCTTC. It translates to CASNSGGRREQFF. This chain links TRBV2 with TRBJ2-1; D may be TRBD2 (7 bases). The CDR3 contains 13 residues. V was cut by 7 bases and J by 10 bases, with 17 bases left in between. From germline, CDR1 is SNHLY and CDR2 FYNNEI.

The V gene is TRBV5-1, the J gene TRBJ2-3; 7 positions agree with TRBD2. The CDR3 is made up of 15 amino acids. From germline, CDR1 is SGHRS and CDR2 YFSETQ. J lost 4 bases, V lost 0 bases, and 5 bases had no gene match. CDR3 nucleotide sequence: TGCGCCAGCAGCTTGGTTGGCGGGGGAGCAGATACGCAGTATTTT. This codes for CASSLVGGGADTQYF.

The chain has TRBV19 and TRBJ2-7; 7 bases are shared with TRBD2. This CDR3 region has 15 residues. Germline CDR1 and CDR2: LNHDA and SQIVND (reference sequence). V lost 4 bases and J lost 3; bases outside the gene matches: 9. DNA for the CDR3: TGTGCCAGTAGTACTCTCGATGGGGGGGACTACGAGCAGTACTTC. It is translated as CASSTLDGGDYEQYF.

This rearrangement joins TRBV6-4 to TRBJ2-2; the match to TRBD2 covers 9 bases. V lost 3 bases, J lost 4 bases, and 0 bases stayed unmatched. Germline V gene data show CDR1 as MRHNA and CDR2 as SNTAGT. This CDR3 has 14 amino acids. For the CDR3, the DNA is TGTGCCAGCAGTGAGCGGGGGGGCACCGGGGAGCTGTTTTTT. It yields the protein CASSERGGTGELFF.

The chain couples TRBV3-1 (or the pseudogene TRBV3-2) to TRBJ1-1; 7 bases are shared with TRBD1. CDR3 length equals 14 residues. Germline values: CDR1 LGHDT, CDR2 YNNKEL (reference sequence). Trimming removed 0 bases from V and 4 bases from J; junction bases left unmatched: 2. This chain's CDR3 is CASSQEAGGTEAFF. CDR3 DNA: TGTGCCAGCAGCCAAGAGGCAGGGGGCACTGAAGCTTTCTTT.

The J gene is TRBJ1-1, the V gene TRBV6-6; 10 bases align to TRBD1. Germline V gene lookup returns CDR1 MNHNY and CDR2 SVGAGI (reference sequence). V shed 5 bases, J shed 1 base, and the junction held 4 bases outside the gene matches. The CDR3 totals 15 residues. This CDR3 reads CASSRTGGKNTEAFF. The CDR3 nucleotides are TGTGCCAGCAGTCGGACAGGGGGAAAGAACACTGAAGCTTTCTTT.

The chain couples TRBV7-9 to TRBJ1-1; 7 positions match TRBD1. The J segment lost 4 bases and the V segment lost 5 bases, leaving 4 bases of the junction unmatched. CDR1 is SEHNR, CDR2 FQNEAQ, per germline (reference sequence). This CDR3 contains 13 residues. The CDR3 loop is CASSPRTGTEAFF. The CDR3 coding sequence is TGTGCCAGCAGCCCCCGGACAGGCACTGAAGCTTTCTTT.

This rearrangement joins TRBV24-1 to TRBJ2-3; no firm D call. There are 15 residues in the CDR3. Per germline, CDR1 KGHDR and CDR2 SFDVKD. V was clipped by 3 bases and J by 6 bases, with 15 bases between them. CDR3 protein: CATSDPSSLGDTQYF. The CDR3 DNA sequence: TGTGCCACCAGTGATCCGAGTTCATTGGGCGATACGCAGTATTTT.

This clone was counted only a few times. CDR3 sequence reads: CATSDWDSNEQFF. The CDR3, as DNA: TGTGCCACCAGTGATTGGGACAGCAATGAGCAGTTCTTC. The V and J genes are TRBV24-1 and TRBJ2-1, with 7 bases matching TRBD1. There are 13 residues in the CDR3. V lost 2 bases and J lost 6; bases outside the gene matches: 0. Germline values: CDR1 KGHDR, CDR2 SFDVKD.

This clone was observed once. The chain uses TRBV28 and TRBJ1-6, with 7 bases that match TRBD1. J lost 3 bases, V lost 6 bases, and 8 bases had no gene match. The CDR3 totals 16 residues. Per the germline V gene, CDR1 is MDHEN and CDR2 is SYDVKM. CDR3 DNA sequence: TGTGCCAGCAGGGATTCAGGGGGGATCTATAATTCACCCCTCCACTTT. Translated: CASRDSGGIYNSPLHF.

The chain recombines TRBV7-2 with TRBJ2-1; maybe TRBD1 (6 bases). The V end lost 1 base, the J end lost 2 bases, and 9 bases lay between the germline ends. This CDR3 is 15 amino acids long. Germline CDR1 reads SGHTA; CDR2 reads FQGNSA. DNA for the CDR3: TGTGCCAGCAGCTTAGTGGGGGCCCCCTACAATGAGCAGTTCTTC. Translating gives CASSLVGAPYNEQFF.

This clone appeared a few times. V and J are TRBV28 and TRBJ1-5; D gene uncertain. Trimming stripped 5 bases from V and 3 bases from J, with 5 bases between. Germline CDR1 reads MDHEN; CDR2 reads SYDVKM. The CDR3 runs 12 residues. The CDR3 coding sequence is TGTGCCAGCAGTCAAATCAATCAGCCCCAGCATTTT. Translation: CASSQINQPQHF. Filled out from reference TRBV28 and TRBJ1-5, the complete variable domain reads DVKVTQSSRYLVKRTGEKVFLECVQDMDHENMFWYRQDPGLGLRLIYFSYDVKMKEKGDIPEGYSVSREKKERFSLILESASTNQTSMYLCASSQINQPQHFGDGTRLSIL.

J is TRBJ1-3 and V is TRBV18; D is uncertain. This CDR3 comprises 17 residues. CDR1 and CDR2 from the germline V gene are KGHSH and LQKENI. V lost 3 bases, J lost 0 bases, and 15 bases lay in between. The CDR3 sequence: CASSPQNGVTSGNTIYF. CDR3 nucleotides: TGTGCCAGCTCACCTCAAAACGGGGTAACCTCTGGAAACACCATATATTTT.

The chain is built from TRBV13 and TRBJ1-3; 7 positions match TRBD1. Germline V gives CDR1 PRHDT, CDR2 FYEKMQ (reference sequence). The junction had 7 bases not matched to a gene; V was cut back by 5 bases and J by 6 bases. This CDR3 comprises 14 residues. CDR3 DNA sequence: TGTGCCAGCAGCCGCCAGGGGGGCGAAAACACCATATATTTT. This encodes CASSRQGGENTIYF.

The chain has TRBV11-2 and TRBJ1-2; D unresolved. Trimming pared 3 bases from V and 3 bases from J, leaving 8 bases between. Germline V CDR1 and CDR2: SGHAT, FQNNGV. The CDR3 is 13 amino acids. For the CDR3, the DNA is TGTGCCAGCAGCTTCGGGTTGGACTATGGCTACACCTTC. Translation gives CASSFGLDYGYTF.

This clone was observed a few times. The genes are TRBV7-9 and TRBJ2-3; no clear D gene. Deletions cut 5 bases from V and 1 base from J, with 4 bases between. Germline CDR1 and CDR2: SEHNR and FQNEAQ (reference sequence). The CDR3 loop spans 12 amino acids. CDR3 coding DNA: TGTGCCAGCAGCCGAGGCACAGATACGCAGTATTTT. Protein: CASSRGTDTQYF.

V and J are TRBV10-3 and TRBJ2-7; D is perhaps TRBD1 (5 bases). V lost 6 bases, J lost 2 bases, and 11 bases lay in between. CDR3 length equals 13 residues. The germline CDR1 and CDR2 sequences are ENHRY and SYGVKD. CDR3: CAIREQVTYEQYF. The CDR3 nucleotides are TGTGCCATCAGGGAACAGGTTACCTACGAGCAGTACTTC.

J is TRBJ1-5 and V is TRBV5-1; TRBD1 is a possible D gene (5 bases). Trimming took 4 bases from V and 7 from J, leaving 12 bases between them. This CDR3 contains 13 residues. CDR1 and CDR2 (germline): SGHRS, YFSETQ. The DNA of the CDR3 is TGCGCCAGCAGCCCTCGGCCAGGGCAGCCCCAGCATTTT. This encodes CASSPRPGQPQHF.

This clone was counted a single time. This chain connects TRBV18 to TRBJ2-6; perhaps TRBD1 as D (6 bases). V lost 3 bases, J lost 13 bases, and 19 bases lay in between. The germline V gene encodes CDR1 KGHSH and CDR2 LQKENI. This CDR3 region has 15 residues. The CDR3 region has the DNA TGTGCCAGCTCACCGGCCGGGACAACTCTAGTGGTCCTGACTTTC. This gives the protein CASSPAGTTLVVLTF. Using reference TRBV18 and TRBJ2-6 for the parts outside the CDR3, the full variable domain is NAGVMQNPRHLVRRRGQEARLRCSPMKGHSHVYWYRQLPEEGLKFMVYLQKENIIDESGMPKERFSAEFPKEGPSILRIQQVVRGDSAAYFCASSPAGTTLVVLTFGAGSRLTVL.

For the CDR3, the DNA is TGTGCCACCAGTGATTTGCTGTTCGGGGGGTTGGATACGCAGTATTTT. This encodes CATSDLLFGGLDTQYF. The genes are TRBV24-1 and TRBJ2-3; 7 nucleotides agree with TRBD2. Germline V CDR1 and CDR2: KGHDR, SFDVKD. The CDR3 runs 16 residues. The junction had 8 bases not matched to a gene; V was cut back by 0 bases and J by 6 bases.

The chain carries TRBV6-2 or TRBV6-3 and TRBJ1-4; D not certain. This CDR3 is built from 14 residues. Trimming removed 4 bases from V and 0 bases from J, with 6 bases in between. Germline V gene data show CDR1 as MNHEY and CDR2 as SVGEGT. For the CDR3, the DNA is TGTGCCAGCAGTTCGACAACAACTAATGAAAAACTGTTTTTT. Translation: CASSSTTTNEKLFF.

The rearrangement uses TRBV19 and TRBJ1-5, with unresolved D. Looked up from germline, CDR1 is LNHDA and CDR2 is SQIVND (reference sequence). Trimming cost V 7 bases and J 7 bases, with 14 bases left between them. This CDR3 is 13 amino acids long. The CDR3 DNA reads TGTGCCAGTAATCGGGGATCGGAGCAGCCCCAGCATTTT. It specifies CASNRGSEQPQHF.

The chain has TRBV3-1 (or the pseudogene TRBV3-2) and TRBJ1-6; possibly TRBD1 for D (5 bases). CDR1 is LGHDT and CDR2 is YNNKEL in the germline V gene (reference sequence). This CDR3 comprises 14 residues. V lost 4 bases and J lost 12, with 16 bases in between. As DNA, the CDR3 is TGTGCCAGCAGCCCCATCTCCCGGGGGGGACCCCTCCACTTT. Translated: CASSPISRGGPLHF.

This chain joins TRBV7-9 and TRBJ1-3; perhaps TRBD1 as D (5 bases). In germline, CDR1 is SEHNR, CDR2 FQNEAQ (reference sequence). Trimming removed 9 bases at V and 1 base at J, with 19 bases between. This CDR3 is built from 16 residues. The CDR3 DNA sequence: TGTGCCAGTCTACGGCTAGGGGCGGTTTCTGGAAACACCATATATTTT. Its protein is CASLRLGAVSGNTIYF. Full variable domain (rest looked up from reference TRBV7-9 and TRBJ1-3): DTGVSQNPRHKITKRGQNVTFRCDPISEHNRLYWYRQTLGQGPEFLTYFQNEAQLEKSRLLSDRFSAERPKGSFSTLEIQRTEQGDSAMYLCASLRLGAVSGNTIYFGEGSWLTVV.